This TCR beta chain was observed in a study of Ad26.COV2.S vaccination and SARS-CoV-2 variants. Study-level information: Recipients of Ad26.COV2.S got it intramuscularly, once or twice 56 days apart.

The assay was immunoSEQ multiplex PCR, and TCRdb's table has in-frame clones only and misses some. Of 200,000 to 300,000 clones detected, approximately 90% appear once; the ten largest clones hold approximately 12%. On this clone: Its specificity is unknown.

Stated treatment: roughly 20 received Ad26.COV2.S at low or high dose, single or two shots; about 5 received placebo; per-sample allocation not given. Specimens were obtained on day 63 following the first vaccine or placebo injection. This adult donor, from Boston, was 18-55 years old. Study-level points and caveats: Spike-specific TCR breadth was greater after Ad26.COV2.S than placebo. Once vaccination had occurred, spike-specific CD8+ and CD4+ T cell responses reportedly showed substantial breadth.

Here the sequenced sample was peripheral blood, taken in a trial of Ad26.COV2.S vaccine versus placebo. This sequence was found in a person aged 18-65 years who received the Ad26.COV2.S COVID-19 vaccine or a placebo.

In nucleotides, the CDR3 is TGTGCCAGCAGCTTGCCAGCCTCTAACTATGGCTACACCTTC. This gives the protein CASSLPASNYGYTF. This chain joins TRBV5-6 and TRBJ1-2, with D unresolved. The CDR3 has 14 amino acids. Looked up from germline, CDR1 is SGHDT and CDR2 is YYEEEE. The V and J ends lost 1 base and 0 bases respectively, with 7 bases between them.